The rows below give T cell receptor beta chains drawn from one sample of a study of T-cell memory formation after mild COVID-19. MiXCR was run by TCRdb on the 5' RACE reads, yielding one entry per CDR3 protein. The sample lists over 250,000 distinct CDR3 sequences; about a sixth were seen once. What was sequenced was PBMCs or a T cell subset sorted from them (not recorded which). The receptors originated from a man between 18 and 35 years old who had mild COVID-19 (a few samples of this study predate the infection). Cell type and time point are not known. Each CDR3 is given without its conserved first and last residue. A D gene is named only where the DNA matches it firmly. The listing skips clone size in some rows; elsewhere it reads once, few, many or a size class.

>TRBV5-5|NA|TRBJ1-2|NA
ASSLRQLANYGYT
>TRBV7-3|few|TRBJ2-1|NA
ATAMYRGDEQF
>TRBV11-2|NA|TRBJ2-5|NA
ASSPRQDLS
>TRBV11-2|NA|TRBJ2-1|NA
ASSLRTGTYSYNEQF
>TRBV18|NA|TRBJ1-6|TRBD1
ASSPTTGVQGSPLH
>TRBV5-1|few|TRBJ1-1|NA
ASSPGRTVGEAF
>TRBV9|NA|TRBJ2-6|NA
ASSVSSGANVLT
>TRBV27|NA|TRBJ1-2|NA
ASSLSPASGQVLYGYT
>TRBV20-1|NA|TRBJ1-2|NA
SARDLAGGYT
>TRBV28|many|TRBJ2-5|NA
ASSFSQETQY
>TRBV4-3|NA|TRBJ2-1|TRBD2
ASSQDLLAGGPSYNEQF
>TRBV4-3|few|TRBJ1-1|NA
ASSQEGAKAF
>TRBV6-5|few|TRBJ2-5|NA
ASSEERETQY
>TRBV4-3|NA|TRBJ1-1|NA
ASSQGVSYTEAF
>TRBV4-2|NA|TRBJ2-5|TRBD2
ASSQDPSGQETQY
>TRBV5-1|many|TRBJ1-6|NA
ASSFRLDNSPLH
>TRBV7-9|few|TRBJ2-7|NA
ASSFSGALSYEQY
>TRBV5-1|NA|TRBJ2-7|NA
ASSLDTTYEQY
>TRBV4-2|few|TRBJ1-5|NA
ASSAGADNQPQH
>TRBV5-1|NA|TRBJ2-3|NA
ASSLRGRNTDTQY
>TRBV5-1|few|TRBJ1-1|NA
ASSPQGPEAF
>TRBV2|few|TRBJ2-3|NA
ASSELGIPDTQY
>TRBV9|NA|TRBJ1-2|NA
ASSVDAVNKNGYT
>TRBV5-6|NA|TRBJ1-5|NA
ASSLAPGRPQH
>TRBV24-1|few|TRBJ1-2|NA
ATGLGQAFNGYT
>TRBV5-1|many|TRBJ2-2|TRBD2
ASSLVDGGGLNTGELF
>TRBV7-2|few|TRBJ2-2|NA
ASSLTLGTGELF
>TRBV5-5|NA|TRBJ1-3|NA
ASSVELLSGNTIY
>TRBV5-1|few|TRBJ1-1|NA
ASLPSGSLRTEAF
>TRBV6-5|few|TRBJ2-1|NA
ASSHMGPSEQF
>TRBV30|few|TRBJ2-7|NA
AWSVVGDEQY
>TRBV7-2|few|TRBJ2-5|TRBD2
ASSPRGLAGVETQY
>TRBV5-1|many|TRBJ2-3|TRBD2
ASSSGLADSDTQY
>TRBV6-2/TRBV6-3|few|TRBJ1-2|TRBD1
ASTTGHGYT
>TRBV29-1|NA|TRBJ2-7|NA
SVEGITGEDEQY
>TRBV4-2|NA|TRBJ2-1|TRBD2
ASSASGGPYNEQF
>TRBV6-2/TRBV6-3|few|TRBJ1-1|TRBD1
ASSYWDRGNGNTEAF
>TRBV6-5|many|TRBJ1-1|NA
ASSYRANTEAF
>TRBV6-2/TRBV6-3|NA|TRBJ2-2|TRBD2
ASRLAGAGNTGELY
>TRBV20-1|NA|TRBJ2-3|TRBD2
SASPVAGLTDTQY
>TRBV9|few|TRBJ1-1|NA
ASSTPGGGTEAF
>TRBV7-2|many|TRBJ1-3|NA
ASSDRASSGNTIY
>TRBV7-2|NA|TRBJ1-2|NA
ASSSRRGAGNYGYT
>TRBV29-1|NA|TRBJ1-2|NA
SVAGAYPGYT
>TRBV7-3|few|TRBJ2-3|TRBD2
ASSPSGGANTQY
>TRBV20-1|NA|TRBJ1-1|NA
SARAGVDTEAF
>TRBV20-1|few|TRBJ1-3|NA
SARDARVYGNTIY